Presented here are 8 T cell receptor beta chains from one specimen sequenced in a study of cytomegalovirus exposure and HLA in healthy donors (dated 2017 in TCRdb). Library preparation used the immunoSEQ multiplex PCR assay. The multiplex PCR relied on a mix of 60 forward primers for TCR Vbeta segments and 13 reverse primers for TCR Jbeta segments. TCRdb carries this immuneACCESS record with in-frame sequences only. Its versions omit some clonotypes, under half of them owing to an unresolved V gene in the studies checked, with the rest unexplained. This sample holds 150,000 to 200,000 clones; approximately 81% were observed only once. Clones ranked in the top ten supply around 2.1% of the sample. The sequenced material came from PBMCs. The source is a woman between 18 and 29 years old in good health and CMV-seropositive.

The chain employs TRBV10-2 and TRBJ1-2, with no clear D. The CDR3 extends over 14 amino acids. Germline CDR1 and CDR2: WSHSY and SAAADI. V was trimmed by 0 bases and J by 4 bases, leaving 9 bases between them. The CDR3 is CASSESGGSYGYTF. Written as DNA, the CDR3 is TGCGCCAGCAGTGAGTCTGGAGGGAGCTATGGCTACACCTTC.

The chain couples TRBV11-2 to TRBJ2-2; no reliable D call. CDR1 is SGHAT, CDR2 FQNNGV, per germline. Trimming removed 0 bases at V and 6 bases at J, with 14 bases between. The CDR3 spans 16 residues. Here the CDR3 DNA reads TGTGCCAGCAGCTTAGATCAAGCAGGCGAATCCGGGGAGCTGTTTTTT. Its translation: CASSLDQAGESGELFF.

The V and J genes are TRBV6-6 and TRBJ2-1, with D possibly TRBD2 on 7 matching bases. The V gene lost 8 bases and the J gene lost 7 bases, with 15 bases spanning the gap. The germline V gene encodes CDR1 MNHNY and CDR2 SVGAGI (reference sequence). The CDR3 loop spans 13 amino acids. The CDR3 reads CASGGGSRNEQFF. The CDR3 coding sequence is TGTGCCAGCGGCGGGGGCTCGAGGAATGAGCAGTTCTTC.

This chain joins TRBV18 and TRBJ1-1; 11 bases fit TRBD1. This CDR3 spans 17 amino acids. Trimming cost V 3 bases and J 5 bases; bases outside gene matches: 11. Germline CDR1 is KGHSH and CDR2 is LQKENI. The DNA for the CDR3 is TGTGCCAGCTCACCCGGAGGGACAGGGGGGAGACGGACTGAAGCTTTCTTT. It specifies CASSPGGTGGRRTEAFF.

The chain recombines TRBV15 with TRBJ1-4; 7 bases map to TRBD1. V trimming: 1 base; J trimming: 8 bases; junction bases outside the gene matches: 10. Germline-derived CDR1 and CDR2 are LNHNV and YYDKDF (reference sequence). The CDR3 is 16 amino acids. The CDR3 spells CATSRGTQGEAEKLFF. The CDR3 DNA sequence: TGTGCCACCAGCAGAGGGACCCAGGGGGAGGCGGAAAAACTGTTTTTT.

The rearrangement links TRBV5-1 to TRBJ2-5, with TRBD2 identical over 10 bases. CDR1 and CDR2 (germline): SGHRS, YFSETQ. The CDR3 is 16 amino acids. Trimming cost V 0 bases and J 4 bases; bases outside gene matches: 6. CDR3 sequence reads: CASSLVGSGGLETQYF. The CDR3 bases are TGCGCCAGCAGCTTGGTTGGTAGCGGGGGGCTAGAGACCCAGTACTTC.

This chain uses TRBV29-1 with TRBJ1-1; D unresolved. This CDR3 spans 11 amino acids. Germline CDR1 SQVTM, CDR2 ANQGSEA. Trimming took off 5 bases at V and 7 bases at J, with 11 bases between the two ends. The DNA for the CDR3 is TGCAGCGTTTCCGGACTGTATGAAGCTTTCTTT. It translates to CSVSGLYEAFF.

This clone was recorded once. V is TRBV7-9 and J is TRBJ2-3, with 11 bases lining up with TRBD1. V was clipped by 4 bases and J by 5 bases; unmatched bases: 5. The CDR3 sequence is 15 residues long. Germline CDR1 SEHNR, CDR2 FQNEAQ (reference sequence). CDR3 region: CASSWRTGGIDTQYF. The DNA for the CDR3 is TGTGCCAGCAGCTGGCGGACAGGGGGCATAGATACGCAGTATTTT.